Listed below are T cell receptor beta chains from one sample, sequenced in a study of cytomegalovirus exposure and HLA in healthy donors. Profiling relied on immunoSEQ multiplex PCR, and the TCRdb table lists in-frame clones only, not all of them. The table has 95,000 to 110,000 clones, around three quarters seen once; the top ten hold about 8%. Sequenced sample: PBMCs. These TCRs come from a man aged 25 to 45 in good health and CMV-seronegative. Each CDR3 is given with its conserved first and last residue. The D gene is left open where the match is weak. Size is stated for part of the rows, as once, few or many counts, or as a class when the clone is expanded.

cdr3_nt: TGTGCCAGCAGTGGGTACAGGGGGAACACTGAAGCTTTCTTT; cdr3_aa: CASSGYRGNTEAFF; clone_size: -; v_call: TRBV25-1; d_call: TRBD1; j_call: TRBJ1-1
cdr3_nt: TGCGCCAGTTCCGGGACAGGGGGTAGTGGCAACACCGGGGAGCTGTTTTTT; cdr3_aa: CASSGTGGSGNTGELFF; clone_size: -; v_call: TRBV5-1; d_call: TRBD1; j_call: TRBJ2-2
cdr3_nt: TGTGCCAGCAGTTACGGGGCCCTGGAGACCCAGTACTTC; cdr3_aa: CASSYGALETQYF; clone_size: -; v_call: TRBV6-6; d_call: -; j_call: TRBJ2-5
cdr3_nt: TGTGCCAGCAGTTCCGGACTAGCGGGGGGGTGGATTGGCGATGAGCAGTTCTTC; cdr3_aa: CASSSGLAGGWIGDEQFF; clone_size: few; v_call: TRBV28; d_call: TRBD2; j_call: TRBJ2-1
cdr3_nt: TGCGCCAGCAGTGAATTGGGACAGGGGGCTCGCGAGCAGTACTTC; cdr3_aa: CASSELGQGAREQYF; clone_size: -; v_call: TRBV5-1; d_call: TRBD1; j_call: TRBJ2-7
cdr3_nt: TGTGCCTGGAGTCGTCTACCGGGGGGCGGGCAAGAGACCCAGTACTTC; cdr3_aa: CAWSRLPGGGQETQYF; clone_size: -; v_call: TRBV30; d_call: -; j_call: TRBJ2-5
cdr3_nt: TGTGCCAGCAGCGGCGACTTCTACGAGCAGTACTTC; cdr3_aa: CASSGDFYEQYF; clone_size: -; v_call: TRBV2; d_call: -; j_call: TRBJ2-7
cdr3_nt: TGTGCCAGCAGCCAGGTGGGCACTGAAGCTTTCTTT; cdr3_aa: CASSQVGTEAFF; clone_size: -; v_call: TRBV11-2; d_call: -; j_call: TRBJ1-1
cdr3_nt: TGTGCCACCACAACCGTACCGGGACAGAGGAACTACGAGCAGTACTTC; cdr3_aa: CATTTVPGQRNYEQYF; clone_size: -; v_call: TRBV6-6; d_call: TRBD1; j_call: TRBJ2-7
cdr3_nt: TGTGCCAGCAGCCAAGATTGGCGATTCGGACAGGGGGCTAATGAGCAGTTCTTC; cdr3_aa: CASSQDWRFGQGANEQFF; clone_size: -; v_call: TRBV14; d_call: TRBD1; j_call: TRBJ2-1
cdr3_nt: TGTGCCAGCAGCTTTGATAGCGGGACCTCCTACGAGCAGTACTTC; cdr3_aa: CASSFDSGTSYEQYF; clone_size: -; v_call: TRBV11-3; d_call: TRBD2; j_call: TRBJ2-7
cdr3_nt: TGTGCCACCCATTTCCGACCCGACTGGGGCACAGATACGCAGTATTTT; cdr3_aa: CATHFRPDWGTDTQYF; clone_size: -; v_call: TRBV7-7; d_call: -; j_call: TRBJ2-3
cdr3_nt: TGTGCCAGCAGTGAAGCTGGATATACTAGCGGCCTCACAGATACGCAGTATTTT; cdr3_aa: CASSEAGYTSGLTDTQYF; clone_size: -; v_call: TRBV2; d_call: TRBD2; j_call: TRBJ2-3
cdr3_nt: TGTGCCAGCAAGGGAGTAGGCCCCAATAAAGAGACCCAGTACTTC; cdr3_aa: CASKGVGPNKETQYF; clone_size: -; v_call: TRBV2; d_call: -; j_call: TRBJ2-5
cdr3_nt: TGTGCCAGCAGTTTCGGCTACGTGGGGACAGGGACCGTCAATGAAAAACTGTTTTTT; cdr3_aa: CASSFGYVGTGTVNEKLFF; clone_size: -; v_call: TRBV28; d_call: TRBD1; j_call: TRBJ1-4
cdr3_nt: TGTGCCAGCAGCTCGGGACTAGCGACCTACAATGAGCAGTTCTTC; cdr3_aa: CASSSGLATYNEQFF; clone_size: -; v_call: TRBV5-5; d_call: TRBD2; j_call: TRBJ2-1
cdr3_nt: TGTGCCATCAGTGTACGCGAGCGGGGGGGCCTCGATGAGCAGTTCTTC; cdr3_aa: CAISVRERGGLDEQFF; clone_size: -; v_call: TRBV10-3; d_call: TRBD2; j_call: TRBJ2-1
cdr3_nt: TGCGCCAGCAGCCAAGATCGAGGGCGGCCCAATCAGCCCCAGCATTTT; cdr3_aa: CASSQDRGRPNQPQHF; clone_size: -; v_call: TRBV4-1; d_call: -; j_call: TRBJ1-5
cdr3_nt: TGTGCCAGCAGTGACTCTAGCGGGGGGGCGGATACGCAGTATTTT; cdr3_aa: CASSDSSGGADTQYF; clone_size: -; v_call: TRBV6-4; d_call: TRBD2; j_call: TRBJ2-3